This is a list of T cell receptor beta chains from one sample in a study of tumor-infiltrating lymphocytes in primary liver carcinoma. TCRdb independently ran MiXCR on the multiplex PCR reads; one entry per CDR3 protein. The table has fewer than 90,000 distinct CDR3 sequences, approximately 72% seen once. The sample taken for sequencing was liver tumor tissue from sampling region 1. All receptors derive from a man aged 35 to 55 with primary liver carcinoma and hepatitis B virus infection. Each CDR3 is given with its conserved first and last residue. The order of the fields is V gene, clone size, J gene, D gene, CDR3 protein, CDR3 DNA. A D gene is named only where the DNA matches it firmly. Part of the rows lack a size; the others show once, few, many or a class for expanded clones.

>TRBV29-1|-|TRBJ2-7|-
CSVLTEAGYEQYF
TGCAGTGTCCTGACAGAGGCCGGCTACGAGCAGTACTTC
>TRBV29-1|-|TRBJ2-7|-
CSVIPGHGAGVQYF
TGCAGCGTCATACCGGGACACGGGGCTGGAGTGCAGTACTTC
>TRBV11-2|once|TRBJ2-1|TRBD2
CVSSAAGSRNEQFF
TGTGTCAGCAGCGCAGCGGGAAGCCGCAATGAGCAGTTCTTC
>TRBV29-1|once|TRBJ2-3|TRBD2
CSIGPAGGHIDTLYF
TGCAGCATTGGGCCCGCGGGGGGGCACATAGATACGCTGTATTTT
>TRBV9|-|TRBJ2-7|-
CASSLNPGNVFYEQYF
TGTGCCAGCAGCCTCAATCCGGGGAATGTGTTTTACGAGCAGTACTTC
>TRBV4-2|-|TRBJ2-7|-
CASGQAGSPRWPGEQYF
TGTGCCAGCGGCCAAGCAGGTTCTCCCCGGTGGCCTGGCGAGCAGTACTTC
>TRBV12-3/TRBV12-4|once|TRBJ2-2|-
CANSYRNTGELFF
TGTGCCAACAGCTACAGGAATACCGGGGAGCTGTTTTTT
>TRBV11-2|-|TRBJ2-1|TRBD2
CASSPRASGSYNERFF
TGTGCCAGCAGCCCTCGAGCTAGCGGATCCTACAATGAGCGGTTCTTC
>TRBV7-9|many|TRBJ2-3|-
CASSHGYTQYF
TGTGCCAGCAGCCACGGATATACGCAGTATTTT
>TRBV30|-|TRBJ1-1|-
CAWSPGIGEAFF
TGTGCCTGGAGTCCAGGGATCGGTGAAGCTTTCTTT
>TRBV28|-|TRBJ1-6|-
CARRPSGGKGSPLHF
TGTGCAAGAAGACCCTCCGGAGGGAAAGGATCACCCCTCCACTTT
>TRBV7-9|many|TRBJ2-3|TRBD2
CASSLLAGGWTDTQYF
TGTGCCAGCAGCTTACTAGCGGGAGGATGGACAGATACGCAGTATTTT
>TRBV6-5|-|TRBJ2-5|-
CASSSRMEGAGETQYF
TGTGCTAGCAGTTCCCGTATGGAGGGGGCCGGAGAGACCCAGTACTTC
>TRBV6-5|-|TRBJ1-5|-
CVSSPRRAGQPQHF
TGTGTCAGCAGCCCCAGAAGGGCTGGTCAGCCCCAGCATTTT
>TRBV12-3/TRBV12-4|many|TRBJ2-3|-
CASSLGPRSTQYF
TGTGCCAGCAGTCTCGGACCCCGCTCTACGCAGTATTTT
>TRBV11-2|-|TRBJ2-7|-
CVSSLGGILPYGQYF
TGTGTCAGCAGCCTCGGCGGGATTCTACCCTACGGGCAGTACTTC
>TRBV28|many|TRBJ2-5|-
CASSSGHPYQETQYF
TGTGCCAGCAGTTCGGGACACCCGTACCAAGAGACCCAGTACTTC
>TRBV6-1|-|TRBJ2-3|-
CASSEQHTQYF
TGTGCCAGCAGTGAGCAGCACACGCAGTATTTT
>TRBV14|-|TRBJ2-6|-
CASSLTGSGANVLTF
TGTGCCAGCAGCCTGACAGGCTCTGGGGCCAACGTCCTGACCTTC
>TRBV12-3/TRBV12-4|-|TRBJ1-2|-
CVSSLLLGAHGYTF
TGTGTCAGCAGTTTATTGCTGGGGGCGCATGGCTACACCTTC
>TRBV6-1|-|TRBJ2-2|-
CAGSFRQSTGELFF
TGTGCCGGCAGTTTTCGACAGAGCACCGGGGAGCTGTTTTTT
>TRBV11-2|-|TRBJ2-2|-
CDSNFNRVGELFF
TGTGACAGCAACTTTAATCGGGTCGGGGAGCTGTTTTTT
>TRBV5-5|many|TRBJ2-5|-
CASSLWSTEETQYF
TGTGCCAGCAGCTTGTGGTCCACGGAAGAGACCCAGTACTTC
>TRBV29-1|once|TRBJ2-7|-
CSVDREGIYEQYF
TGCAGCGTTGACAGGGAAGGTATCTACGAGCAGTATTTC
>TRBV6-6|-|TRBJ2-5|-
CASNSSVGRETQYF
TGTGCCAGCAATTCCTCGGTGGGGAGGGAGACCCAGTACTTC
>TRBV10-3|many|TRBJ2-3|TRBD2
CAISDPLAGGGNTQYF
TGTGCCATCAGTGATCCGCTAGCGGGAGGGGGAAATACGCAGTATTTT
>TRBV12-3/TRBV12-4|-|TRBJ2-3|-
CASSLRVADTQYF
TGTGCCAGTAGCCTTCGGGTGGCAGATACGCAGTATTTT
>TRBV5-5|many|TRBJ2-7|-
CASSLPGTREYEQYF
TGTGCCAGCAGCCTACCGGGCACGAGGGAGTACGAGCAGTACTTC
>TRBV6-1|-|TRBJ2-1|-
CASPTSPYNEQFF
TGTGCCTCTCCCACTAGCCCCTACAATGAGCAGTTTTTC
>TRBV11-2|-|TRBJ1-1|TRBD1
CASNQMGGQGFGTEAFF
TGCGCCAGCAACCAAATGGGGGGACAGGGGTTCGGCACTGAAGCTTTCTTT
>TRBV5-5|many|TRBJ2-1|TRBD2
CASSPGLAGALSDEQSF
TGTGCCAGCAGCCCGGGACTAGCGGGAGCCCTGAGCGATGAGCAGTCCTTC
>TRBV20-1|-|TRBJ2-7|TRBD2
CCARGTSGRGSAYEQYF
TGCTGTGCTAGGGGGACTAGCGGGAGAGGGTCGGCCTACGAGCAGTACTTC
>TRBV7-9|-|TRBJ1-2|-
CVSSRVGTGYTF
TGTGTCAGCAGCCGCGTGGGAACTGGCTACACCTTC
>TRBV11-2|many|TRBJ2-2|-
CASSLQGFPGAGELFF
TGTGCCAGCAGCTTGCAGGGGTTTCCAGGCGCCGGGGAGCTGTTTTTT
>TRBV11-2|-|TRBJ2-2|TRBD1
CASSLDSWGQRVGDLFF
TGTGCCAGCAGCTTAGATAGTTGGGGACAGAGGGTCGGGGACCTGTTTTTT
>TRBV11-2|-|TRBJ2-7|-
CAISLVTGHTHEQYF
TGTGCCATCAGCTTAGTGACAGGCCACACCCACGAGCAGTACTTC
>TRBV6-5|-|TRBJ2-7|TRBD1
CASSYGQGAAFKQYF
TGTGCCAGCAGTTATGGACAGGGGGCTGCCTTCAAGCAGTACTTC
>TRBV11-1|few|TRBJ2-1|TRBD2
CASGLGLVGEVDNEQFF
TGTGCCAGCGGCCTGGGACTAGTGGGAGAAGTTGACAATGAGCAGTTCTTT
>TRBV11-2|-|TRBJ2-5|-
CTSILRPGDGETQYF
TGTACCAGCATCTTGAGGCCCGGGGACGGGGAGACCCAGTACTTC
>TRBV5-4|-|TRBJ2-3|TRBD1
CASSIGGCSPNTQYF
TGTGCGAGCAGCATAGGGGGCTGCTCACCGAATACGCAGTATTTT